This entry concerns a single TCR beta chain. This clonotype occurred a few times. The target of this receptor is not known. Base qualities are missing; no much larger clone stands one base away. The run used an Illumina HiSeq 1500. TCRdb trimmed public reads at Q25 via fastp, called clones via MiXCR and kept in-frame beta chains. Each CDR3 protein gets just one entry, which takes the most common genes and DNA from the rows behind it. A total of hundreds of thousands of distinct CDR3 sequences appear in this sample, about 30% of them only once. About 18% of the sample comes from the top ten. This sample is part of a study of T cell repertoires in cytomegalovirus infection (dated by TCRdb to the late 2010s). Some background on the complete study: Peptide stimulations targeted recently identified HLA-C-restricted CMV epitopes, whose presentation resists viral immunomodulation, together with well-studied HLA-B-restricted epitopes. The HLA type of each donor mattered for the analysis, because public TCR beta signatures pointed to carriage of CMV infection along with the matching HLA type.

Overall study results and their limits: Cumulative frequency of public TCR beta family members discriminated carriers of CMV infection plus the relevant HLA type in this cohort and an independent approximately 350-donor cohort. The ex vivo response was dominated by HLA-C-restricted CMV-specific TCR beta clonotypes, which also provided the single most frequent clonotype in two of eight donors.

There are 15 amino acids in the CDR3, from cysteine to phenylalanine inclusive. The read is trimmed to its CDR3 DNA, 45 bases read in frame from base 1. In the germline V gene, CDR1 corresponds to LGHNA and CDR2 to YNFKEQ. V loses 0 bases at its end and J loses 1 base; junction bases beyond the gene matches: 0. Interpreted using the paper, the treatment or condition label stands for: in vitro stimulation with specific CMV peptide epitopes to enrich CMV-specific T cells. Sequenced here: cultured PBMCs, sampled from culture after CMV antigen stimulation. This clonotype originated in a human donor in good health (CMV status not recorded). Some clones in this sample may be carry-over from other donors' samples. The V and J genes are TRBV4-2 and TRBJ1-3, with 7 bases aligning to TRBD1. The nucleotide sequence is TGTGCCAGCAGCCAAGAGACAGGGTCTGGAAACACCATATATTTT. The translation is CASSQETGSGNTIYF.